This T cell receptor beta chain was obtained from a study of cytomegalovirus exposure and HLA in healthy donors. A remark on this clone: What it binds is not known.

The CDR3 spans 15 residues. CDR1 MNHEY and CDR2 SMNVEV come from the germline V gene (reference sequence). The ends lost 2 bases at V and 2 bases at J; junction bases unmatched: 4. Findings of the study overall: The Asian-associated ancestry cluster reportedly had fewer N-insertions than the roughly 700-donor mean in a later analysis. Segments of the TCR beta V type were, in most cases, productive about 87% or about 30% of the time in an earlier analysis.

Researchers ran the PCR with 60 Vbeta and 13 Jbeta primers. Clones were read by immunoSEQ multiplex PCR, and TCRdb kept only the in-frame ones, dropping some. The data show around 140,000 clones, over 60% seen once. Source material: PBMCs. The receptor comes from a woman between 55 and 75 years old in good health and CMV-seronegative. The chain employs TRBV27 and TRBJ2-3; TRBD1 agrees at 7 bases. CDR3 bases: TGTGCCAGCAGTTTAAGGGGGCGGGCCACAGATACGCAGTATTTT. As protein: CASSLRGRATDTQYF.